This TCR beta chain was obtained from a study of blood T cells in healthy people across ages. The CDR3 extends over 19 amino acids. Germline values: CDR1 SGDLS, CDR2 YYNGEE. This clonotype was detected once. Alongside a J-beta primer mix, a sample-barcoded 5' primer served in a second PCR lasting roughly 6 to 12 cycles. A single record per CDR3 protein comes from TCRdb applying MiXCR to the 5' RACE reads. The sample has 780,000 or so distinct CDR3 sequences; 45% to 70% are singletons. Sequenced material: blood. The chain employs TRBV9 and TRBJ2-1; 9 positions match TRBD2. The J call is uncertain, as TRBJ2-7 better fits the DNA end. This clonotype was obtained from a man between 35 and 55 years old in good health. The CDR3 coding sequence is TGTGCCAGCAGCGTAGCTTGGGGTAGCGGGGGCCCTTCCTACAATGAGCAGTACTTC. This sequence encodes CASSVAWGSGGPSYNEQYF.